The rows below give T cell receptor beta chains drawn from one sample of a study of OX40 agonist ivuxolimab in advanced cancers. Assay: immunoSEQ multiplex PCR; the TCRdb copy retains only in-frame clones and omits some. The sample consists of 40,000 to 60,000 clones, nearly 80% of them appearing once. This specimen consisted of CD4+ or CD8+ T cells sorted from blood, obtained in a trial of the OX40 agonist ivuxolimab. Receptors were obtained from an adult with an advanced solid tumor such as melanoma, head and neck, liver or kidney cancer. Both conserved end residues are part of each CDR3. The D gene is left open where the match is weak. Clone size is stated in some rows and not others, as once, few, many or a class when expanded.

CDR3 length: 14
J gene: TRBJ2-6
D gene: .
V gene: TRBV6-1
clone size: .
CDR3 protein: CASSGWAGANVLTF
CDR3 DNA: TGTGCCAGCAGCGGTTGGGCTGGGGCCAACGTCCTGACTTTC

CDR3 length: 12
J gene: TRBJ1-1
D gene: TRBD1
V gene: TRBV5-1
clone size: .
CDR3 protein: CASSWDSTEAFF
CDR3 DNA: TGCGCCAGCAGCTGGGACAGCACTGAAGCTTTCTTT

CDR3 length: 13
J gene: TRBJ2-1
D gene: TRBD2
V gene: TRBV2
clone size: .
CDR3 protein: CARQRGSYNEQFF
CDR3 DNA: TGTGCCAGACAGCGGGGCTCCTACAATGAGCAGTTCTTC

CDR3 length: 12
J gene: TRBJ1-2
D gene: .
V gene: TRBV4-3
clone size: once
CDR3 protein: CASSQGSLSYTF
CDR3 DNA: TGCGCCAGCAGCCAAGGGAGTCTTAGCTACACCTTC

CDR3 length: 14
J gene: TRBJ2-3
D gene: .
V gene: TRBV6-5
clone size: .
CDR3 protein: CASSWGGARHTQYF
CDR3 DNA: TGTGCCAGCAGTTGGGGGGGGGCGCGCCATACGCAGTATTTT

CDR3 length: 13
J gene: TRBJ2-3
D gene: .
V gene: TRBV9
clone size: .
CDR3 protein: CASSVGVTDTQYF
CDR3 DNA: TGTGCCAGCAGCGTAGGTGTCACAGATACGCAGTATTTT

CDR3 length: 15
J gene: TRBJ1-4
D gene: .
V gene: TRBV7-6
clone size: .
CDR3 protein: CASSLSYSINEKLFF
CDR3 DNA: TGTGCCAGCAGCTTATCATACAGTATAAATGAAAAACTGTTTTTT

CDR3 length: 16
J gene: TRBJ1-5
D gene: .
V gene: TRBV5-1
clone size: .
CDR3 protein: CASSPGGTDGNQPQHF
CDR3 DNA: TGCGCCAGCAGCCCGGGAGGGACGGACGGCAATCAGCCCCAGCATTTT

CDR3 length: 13
J gene: TRBJ1-4
D gene: .
V gene: TRBV18
clone size: .
CDR3 protein: CASSPSANEKLFF
CDR3 DNA: TGTGCCAGCTCACCATCGGCTAATGAAAAACTGTTTTTT

CDR3 length: 14
J gene: TRBJ2-7
D gene: TRBD2
V gene: TRBV5-1
clone size: .
CDR3 protein: CASSLGLATYEQYF
CDR3 DNA: TGCGCCAGCAGCTTGGGACTAGCGACCTACGAGCAGTACTTC

CDR3 length: 17
J gene: TRBJ2-1
D gene: TRBD2
V gene: TRBV4-3
clone size: few
CDR3 protein: CASSQDFTGGSYNEQFF
CDR3 DNA: TGCGCCAGCAGCCAAGATTTTACGGGAGGATCCTACAATGAGCAGTTCTTC

CDR3 length: 13
J gene: TRBJ2-3
D gene: .
V gene: TRBV2
clone size: few
CDR3 protein: CASSEVGGQSQYF
CDR3 DNA: TGTGCCAGCAGTGAAGTGGGGGGACAGTCGCAGTATTTT

CDR3 length: 16
J gene: TRBJ2-7
D gene: TRBD1
V gene: TRBV5-6
clone size: .
CDR3 protein: CASSLGDRGSMGEQYF
CDR3 DNA: TGTGCCAGCAGCTTGGGGGACAGGGGATCAATGGGCGAGCAGTACTTC

CDR3 length: 13
J gene: TRBJ2-5
D gene: .
V gene: TRBV11-3
clone size: few
CDR3 protein: CASSPAGQETQYF
CDR3 DNA: TGTGCCAGCAGCCCAGCGGGCCAAGAGACCCAGTACTTC

CDR3 length: 18
J gene: TRBJ2-7
D gene: TRBD1
V gene: TRBV5-1
clone size: .
CDR3 protein: CASSWTGGARREDYEQYF
CDR3 DNA: TGCGCCAGCAGCTGGACAGGGGGCGCGAGGCGGGAGGACTACGAGCAGTACTTC

CDR3 length: 15
J gene: TRBJ1-1
D gene: TRBD1
V gene: TRBV7-6
clone size: .
CDR3 protein: CASSQQGVGGTEAFF
CDR3 DNA: TGTGCCAGCAGTCAACAGGGGGTGGGTGGCACTGAAGCTTTCTTT

CDR3 length: 14
J gene: TRBJ1-2
D gene: .
V gene: TRBV6-6
clone size: .
CDR3 protein: CASSYPQGGHGYTF
CDR3 DNA: TGTGCCAGCAGTTACCCACAGGGAGGTCATGGCTACACCTTC

CDR3 length: 17
J gene: TRBJ2-4
D gene: TRBD1
V gene: TRBV5-5
clone size: .
CDR3 protein: CASSSESTGMGKNIQYF
CDR3 DNA: TGTGCCAGCAGCTCCGAGTCGACAGGGATGGGCAAAAACATTCAGTACTTC

CDR3 length: 16
J gene: TRBJ2-7
D gene: .
V gene: TRBV18
clone size: many
CDR3 protein: CASSPRKSPISYEQYF
CDR3 DNA: TGTGCCAGCTCACCACGGAAGAGCCCTATCTCCTACGAGCAGTACTTC

CDR3 length: 14
J gene: TRBJ1-1
D gene: .
V gene: TRBV14
clone size: .
CDR3 protein: CASSLRNRNTEAFF
CDR3 DNA: TGTGCCAGCAGCCTTCGAAACAGGAACACTGAAGCTTTCTTT

CDR3 length: 15
J gene: TRBJ2-7
D gene: .
V gene: TRBV7-6
clone size: .
CDR3 protein: CASSSSRTVGYEQYF
CDR3 DNA: TGTGCCAGCAGCTCCAGCCGGACAGTTGGCTACGAGCAGTACTTC

CDR3 length: 14
J gene: TRBJ2-1
D gene: TRBD2
V gene: TRBV2
clone size: once
CDR3 protein: CASSESRASGEQFF
CDR3 DNA: TGTGCCAGCAGTGAATCTCGGGCTAGCGGTGAGCAGTTCTTC

CDR3 length: 15
J gene: TRBJ1-5
D gene: .
V gene: TRBV10-3
clone size: .
CDR3 protein: CAISESAREGQPQHF
CDR3 DNA: TGTGCCATCAGTGAGTCAGCCAGGGAGGGTCAGCCCCAGCATTTT

CDR3 length: 15
J gene: TRBJ2-1
D gene: .
V gene: TRBV11-2
clone size: .
CDR3 protein: CASSRGADTYNEQFF
CDR3 DNA: TGTGCCAGCAGCCGTGGGGCAGACACCTACAATGAGCAGTTCTTC

CDR3 length: 15
J gene: TRBJ2-1
D gene: .
V gene: TRBV27
clone size: few
CDR3 protein: CASSLSQGTTGEQFF
CDR3 DNA: TGTGCCAGCAGTTTATCCCAGGGGACTACAGGTGAGCAGTTCTTC

CDR3 length: 18
J gene: TRBJ2-5
D gene: .
V gene: TRBV5-4
clone size: .
CDR3 protein: CASSSKQNRVGGQETQYF
CDR3 DNA: TGTGCCAGCAGCTCCAAACAAAACAGGGTTGGTGGCCAAGAGACCCAGTACTTC

CDR3 length: 15
J gene: TRBJ2-3
D gene: .
V gene: TRBV5-1
clone size: .
CDR3 protein: CASSLGRVSTDTQYF
CDR3 DNA: TGCGCCAGCAGCTTGGGCCGGGTTAGCACAGATACGCAGTATTTT

CDR3 length: 14
J gene: TRBJ2-5
D gene: TRBD1
V gene: TRBV5-4
clone size: .
CDR3 protein: CASSLGRGRGTQYF
CDR3 DNA: TGTGCCAGCAGCTTGGGAAGGGGGCGAGGGACCCAGTACTTC

CDR3 length: 13
J gene: TRBJ2-7
D gene: .
V gene: TRBV7-8
clone size: few
CDR3 protein: CASSLRGKYEQYF
CDR3 DNA: TGTGCCAGCAGCTTACGCGGGAAATACGAGCAGTACTTC

CDR3 length: 14
J gene: TRBJ1-1
D gene: .
V gene: TRBV9
clone size: once
CDR3 protein: CASSVGPSSPKAFF
CDR3 DNA: TGTGCCAGCAGCGTAGGGCCCAGTTCTCCGAAAGCTTTCTTT

CDR3 length: 15
J gene: TRBJ2-2
D gene: .
V gene: TRBV6-1
clone size: .
CDR3 protein: CASSEDPGRTGELFF
CDR3 DNA: TGTGCCAGCAGTGAAGACCCCGGACGGACCGGGGAGCTGTTTTTT

CDR3 length: 15
J gene: TRBJ2-3
D gene: TRBD2
V gene: TRBV5-8
clone size: .
CDR3 protein: CASSPGAGYTDTQYF
CDR3 DNA: TGTGCCAGCAGTCCGGGAGCGGGGTACACAGATACGCAGTATTTT

CDR3 length: 17
J gene: TRBJ1-2
D gene: .
V gene: TRBV4-2
clone size: .
CDR3 protein: CASSLAGPVISGYGYTF
CDR3 DNA: TGTGCCAGCAGCTTGGCCGGGCCAGTTATTAGCGGCTATGGCTACACCTTC

CDR3 length: 14
J gene: TRBJ1-4
D gene: .
V gene: TRBV4-1
clone size: .
CDR3 protein: CASSQEGGNEKLFF
CDR3 DNA: TGCGCCAGCAGCCAAGAGGGGGGAAATGAAAAACTGTTTTTT

CDR3 length: 16
J gene: TRBJ1-2
D gene: .
V gene: TRBV4-3
clone size: .
CDR3 protein: CASSQTHAGQSYGYTF
CDR3 DNA: TGCGCCAGCAGCCAAACTCACGCCGGACAGAGCTATGGCTACACCTTC

CDR3 length: 16
J gene: TRBJ2-7
D gene: .
V gene: TRBV19
clone size: .
CDR3 protein: CASSIVPGQISYEQYF
CDR3 DNA: TGTGCCAGTAGTATCGTACCGGGACAAATCTCCTACGAGCAGTACTTC

CDR3 length: 14
J gene: TRBJ1-2
D gene: .
V gene: TRBV7-9
clone size: .
CDR3 protein: CASSLQGGIWGYTF
CDR3 DNA: TGTGCCAGCAGCTTACAAGGGGGAATCTGGGGCTACACCTTC

CDR3 length: 15
J gene: TRBJ2-1
D gene: TRBD1
V gene: TRBV7-2
clone size: few
CDR3 protein: CASSLGTGFHNEQFF
CDR3 DNA: TGTGCCAGCAGCTTAGGGACAGGGTTCCACAATGAGCAGTTCTTC

CDR3 length: 15
J gene: TRBJ2-7
D gene: .
V gene: TRBV10-3
clone size: .
CDR3 protein: CAISNGTRGWYEQYF
CDR3 DNA: TGTGCCATCAGTAACGGGACACGGGGTTGGTACGAGCAGTACTTC

CDR3 length: 19
J gene: TRBJ2-7
D gene: .
V gene: TRBV7-6
clone size: .
CDR3 protein: CASSGCRISWSTDYYEQYF
CDR3 DNA: TGTGCCAGCAGCGGCTGCCGGATATCTTGGTCGACCGACTACTACGAGCAGTACTTC

CDR3 length: 17
J gene: TRBJ2-3
D gene: TRBD1
V gene: TRBV5-4
clone size: .
CDR3 protein: CASRPGGGEFFTDTQYF
CDR3 DNA: TGTGCCAGCAGACCAGGGGGTGGGGAGTTTTTCACAGATACGCAGTATTTT

CDR3 length: 12
J gene: TRBJ1-1
D gene: .
V gene: TRBV15
clone size: .
CDR3 protein: CATSRDLTEAFF
CDR3 DNA: TGTGCCACCAGCAGAGATTTAACTGAAGCTTTCTTT

CDR3 length: 17
J gene: TRBJ1-3
D gene: .
V gene: TRBV15
clone size: .
CDR3 protein: CATSRDLGIRSGNTIYF
CDR3 DNA: TGTGCCACCAGCAGAGATCTGGGGATTAGGTCTGGAAACACCATATATTTT

CDR3 length: 13
J gene: TRBJ2-7
D gene: .
V gene: TRBV28
clone size: .
CDR3 protein: CASINLSSYEQYF
CDR3 DNA: TGTGCCAGCATCAACCTATCCTCCTACGAGCAGTACTTC

CDR3 length: 18
J gene: TRBJ1-5
D gene: TRBD1
V gene: TRBV7-2
clone size: .
CDR3 protein: CASSFPPGQGPSNQPQHF
CDR3 DNA: TGTGCCAGCAGCTTTCCTCCGGGACAGGGCCCGAGCAATCAGCCCCAGCATTTT

CDR3 length: 15
J gene: TRBJ2-1
D gene: .
V gene: TRBV7-9
clone size: .
CDR3 protein: CASSPGSGPYNEQFF
CDR3 DNA: TGTGCCAGCAGCCCCGGTAGCGGCCCTTACAATGAGCAGTTCTTC

CDR3 length: 15
J gene: TRBJ1-3
D gene: .
V gene: TRBV4-1
clone size: .
CDR3 protein: CASSPGHAEGNTIYF
CDR3 DNA: TGCGCCAGCAGCCCAGGGCACGCCGAAGGAAACACCATATATTTT

CDR3 length: 13
J gene: TRBJ2-7
D gene: TRBD1
V gene: TRBV19
clone size: .
CDR3 protein: CASRGTGDYEQYF
CDR3 DNA: TGTGCCAGTAGAGGGACAGGGGATTACGAGCAGTACTTC

CDR3 length: 16
J gene: TRBJ2-5
D gene: TRBD1
V gene: TRBV7-6
clone size: .
CDR3 protein: CASSLKADRVWETQYF
CDR3 DNA: TGTGCCAGCAGCTTAAAGGCGGACAGGGTTTGGGAGACCCAGTACTTC

CDR3 length: 19
J gene: TRBJ2-1
D gene: .
V gene: TRBV30
clone size: .
CDR3 protein: CAWSRGTGLIRIHYNEQFF
CDR3 DNA: TGTGCCTGGAGTCGGGGTACAGGGCTGATCCGGATCCACTACAATGAGCAGTTCTTC

CDR3 length: 13
J gene: TRBJ2-7
D gene: .
V gene: TRBV29-1
clone size: .
CDR3 protein: CSVEEGGAGQQYF
CDR3 DNA: TGCAGCGTTGAAGAGGGGGGGGCTGGGCAGCAGTACTTC

CDR3 length: 19
J gene: TRBJ1-2
D gene: TRBD1
V gene: TRBV7-2
clone size: .
CDR3 protein: CASSSPRGGTGPYMGGYTF
CDR3 DNA: TGTGCCAGCAGCTCCCCGCGAGGAGGGACAGGACCTTATATGGGTGGCTACACCTTC

CDR3 length: 18
J gene: TRBJ2-2
D gene: TRBD1
V gene: TRBV5-1
clone size: few
CDR3 protein: CASNLQVSETGYTGELFF
CDR3 DNA: TGCGCCAGCAACCTCCAGGTCTCGGAGACAGGGTATACCGGGGAGCTGTTTTTT

CDR3 length: 16
J gene: TRBJ2-4
D gene: TRBD2
V gene: TRBV4-1
clone size: .
CDR3 protein: CASSQVGLLAKNIQYF
CDR3 DNA: TGCGCCAGCAGCCAAGTGGGACTACTAGCCAAAAACATTCAGTACTTC

CDR3 length: 13
J gene: TRBJ2-7
D gene: .
V gene: TRBV19
clone size: .
CDR3 protein: CASRHPQTYEQYF
CDR3 DNA: TGTGCCTCCCGACACCCCCAAACCTACGAGCAGTACTTC

CDR3 length: 15
J gene: TRBJ1-2
D gene: .
V gene: TRBV19
clone size: .
CDR3 protein: CASSPRTEHGYGYTF
CDR3 DNA: TGTGCCAGTAGTCCTAGGACGGAACATGGGTATGGCTACACCTTC

CDR3 length: 14
J gene: TRBJ2-3
D gene: .
V gene: TRBV14
clone size: .
CDR3 protein: CASSQGYGGDTQYF
CDR3 DNA: TGTGCCAGCAGCCAAGGGTACGGCGGGGATACGCAGTATTTT

CDR3 length: 15
J gene: TRBJ1-3
D gene: .
V gene: TRBV6-6
clone size: .
CDR3 protein: CASSNPGRSEGTIYF
CDR3 DNA: TGTGCCAGCAGTAATCCGGGACGCTCGGAGGGCACCATATATTTT